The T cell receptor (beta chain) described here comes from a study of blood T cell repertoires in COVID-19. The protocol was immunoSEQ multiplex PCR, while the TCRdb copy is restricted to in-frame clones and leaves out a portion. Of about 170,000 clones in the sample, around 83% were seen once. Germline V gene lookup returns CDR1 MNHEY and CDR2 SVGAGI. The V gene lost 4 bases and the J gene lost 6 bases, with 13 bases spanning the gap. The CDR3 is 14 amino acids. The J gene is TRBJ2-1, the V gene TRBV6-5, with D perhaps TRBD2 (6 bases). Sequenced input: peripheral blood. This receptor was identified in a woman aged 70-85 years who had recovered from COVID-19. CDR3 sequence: CASSSPGLGNEQFF. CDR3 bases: TGTGCCAGCAGTTCACCGGGACTCGGCAATGAGCAGTTCTTC.